This T cell receptor beta chain comes out of a study of early T cells in non-severe SARS-CoV-2 infection. Trimming pared 4 bases from V and 2 bases from J, leaving 13 bases between. This CDR3 has 15 residues. Germline loops: CDR1 KGHDR, CDR2 SFDVKD. Individual cDNA molecules each received unique molecular identifiers attached to them. TCRdb analysed the 5' RACE reads with MiXCR anew, one entry per CDR3 protein. The top ten clones hold about two fifths of a sample with roughly 32,000 distinct CDR3 sequences, under 7.5% of them seen once. This chain links TRBV24-1 with TRBJ1-1; D is possibly TRBD1 (5 bases). Sample: whole blood. The sequence was obtained from an adult who was a healthcare worker with PCR-confirmed SARS-CoV-2 infection or an uninfected control (not recorded which). The CDR3 DNA is TGTGCCACCAGTGAGGCCGGGACGGCAAACACTGAAGCTTTCTTT. It yields the protein CATSEAGTANTEAFF.